The 16 T cell receptor beta chains given below trace back to one sample, sequenced in a study of OX40 agonist ivuxolimab in advanced cancers. Assay: immunoSEQ multiplex PCR; the TCRdb copy retains only in-frame clones and omits some. This table holds more than 10,000 clones, about 78% found once. The source was CD4+ or CD8+ T cells sorted from blood, collected in a trial of the OX40 agonist ivuxolimab. These receptors came from an adult with an advanced solid tumor such as melanoma, head and neck, liver or kidney cancer.

This chain uses TRBV2 with TRBJ1-1; D ambiguous. V was shortened by 6 bases and J by 8 bases, with 10 bases between the two germline ends. The CDR3 totals 11 residues. From germline, CDR1 is SNHLY and CDR2 FYNNEI. The DNA of the CDR3 is TGTGCCAGCAGGGCCTCATCGGAAGCTTTCTTT. Translated, it gives CASRASSEAFF.

The V and J genes are TRBV27 and TRBJ2-3, with 7 positions matching TRBD2. V gave up 5 bases and J gave up 2 bases; unmatched junction bases: 13. CDR1 and CDR2 (germline): MNHEY, SMNVEV (reference sequence). This CDR3 has 17 residues. CDR3 amino acids: CASSPPGAGILTDTQYF. DNA of the CDR3: TGTGCCAGCAGTCCGCCGGGAGCGGGAATCCTCACAGATACGCAGTATTTT.

The rearrangement uses TRBV27 and TRBJ1-1; the D gene is possibly TRBD1 (5 bases). This CDR3 is built from 14 residues. The V gene lost 5 bases and the J gene lost 2 bases, with 12 bases spanning the gap. In germline, CDR1 is MNHEY, CDR2 SMNVEV (reference sequence). The CDR3 DNA follows: TGTGCCAGCAGTCTCTCGGGGCCCAACACTGAAGCTTTCTTT. As protein: CASSLSGPNTEAFF.

The gene calls are TRBV27 and TRBJ2-3; D unclear. The CDR3 has 14 residues. CDR1 and CDR2 from the germline V gene are MNHEY and SMNVEV (reference sequence). V lost 4 bases and J 4 bases, leaving 12 bases between the germline ends. This chain's CDR3 is CASSWGNGADTQYF. CDR3 DNA sequence: TGTGCCAGCAGTTGGGGAAATGGTGCAGATACGCAGTATTTT.

V is TRBV30 and J is TRBJ2-1; tentative D call: TRBD2 (6 bases). Germline V gives CDR1 GTSNPN, CDR2 SVGIG (reference sequence). CDR3 length: 15 residues. The germline V and J ends were trimmed by 0 bases and 1 base, with 10 bases remaining between them. CDR3 sequence reads: CAWSVWGESYNEQFF. DNA of the CDR3: TGTGCCTGGAGTGTATGGGGGGAATCCTACAATGAGCAGTTCTTC.

This clone was seen more than once but under ten times. The genes are TRBV5-4 and TRBJ2-7; 7 nucleotides align to TRBD1. Losses at the gene ends were 6 bases for V and 2 bases for J; bases not matched to a gene: 8. The CDR3 runs to 14 residues. Germline CDR1 and CDR2: SGHNT and YYREEE (reference sequence). The CDR3 loop is CASNYRDRPYEQYF. In DNA form, the CDR3 reads TGTGCCAGCAACTACCGGGACAGACCCTACGAGCAGTACTTC.

The chain recombines TRBV5-8 with TRBJ2-7; D could derive from TRBD1 or TRBD2 (5 bases each). The germline gives CDR1 SGHTS, CDR2 YDEGEE. The ends were cut back, 0 bases at V and 2 bases at J, with 9 bases in the middle. This CDR3 spans 14 amino acids. CDR3: CASSLEGRTYEQYF. CDR3 nucleotide sequence: TGTGCCAGCAGCTTGGAGGGACGGACCTACGAGCAGTACTTC.

This clone was detected once. This sequence joins TRBV5-4 and TRBJ1-1; a weak D match, TRBD1 (5 bases). The ends were cut back, 6 bases at V and 5 bases at J, with 17 bases in the middle. Germline lookup yields CDR1 SGHNT and CDR2 YYREEE (reference sequence). This CDR3 has 14 residues. In nucleotides, the CDR3 is TGTGCCAGCATAAGAGGGCAGGGAACAACTGAAGCTTTCTTT. Translating it yields CASIRGQGTTEAFF.

The V call is TRBV30, the J call TRBJ2-3; tentative D call: TRBD1 (6 bases). V was trimmed by 3 bases and J by 6 bases, leaving 16 bases between them. Germline V gene sequence: CDR1 GTSNPN, CDR2 SVGIG (reference sequence). CDR3 size: 14 residues. DNA for the CDR3: TGTGCCTGGAGGTTAAAGGGGGTCCCGGATACGCAGTATTTT. Translation gives CAWRLKGVPDTQYF. Looking up the rest from reference TRBV30 and TRBJ2-3 gives the full variable domain: SQTIHQWPATLVQPVGSPLSLECTVEGTSNPNLYWYRQAAGRGLQLLFYSVGIGQISSEVPQNLSASRPQDRQFILSSKKLLLSDSGFYLCAWRLKGVPDTQYFGPGTRLTVL.

V is TRBV18 and J is TRBJ2-3; maybe TRBD1 (6 bases). The CDR3 has 14 residues. From germline, CDR1 is KGHSH and CDR2 LQKENI. V lost 2 bases and J lost 0, with 6 bases in between. Here the CDR3 reads CASSPTGSTDTQYF. The DNA of the CDR3 is TGTGCCAGCTCACCAACAGGGAGCACAGATACGCAGTATTTT.

The CDR3 here is CASSFWESSGANVLTF. DNA of the CDR3: TGTGCCAGCAGTTTTTGGGAGTCCTCTGGGGCCAACGTCCTGACTTTC. V is TRBV28 and J is TRBJ2-6; D may be TRBD2 (5 bases). Germline assignment: CDR1 MDHEN and CDR2 SYDVKM. Trimming cost V 3 bases and J 0 bases, with 9 bases left between them. This CDR3 comprises 16 residues.

This clone turned up a few times. The chain links TRBV27 to TRBJ1-5; 7 bases map to TRBD1. CDR3 length: 14 residues. CDR1 and CDR2 from the germline V gene are MNHEY and SMNVEV (reference sequence). The V segment lost 4 bases and the J segment 4 bases; nucleotides outside the gene matches: 4. The DNA of the CDR3 is TGTGCCAGCAGTTCCGGGACAGCTAATCAGCCCCAGCATTTT. Protein sequence: CASSSGTANQPQHF.

The chain joins TRBV9 to TRBJ1-1; D is unclear. CDR3 length: 13 residues. CDR1 is SGDLS, CDR2 YYNGEE, per germline. V was trimmed by 0 bases and J by 1 base, leaving 4 bases between them. CDR3 region: CASSVDGNTEAFF. CDR3 nucleotides: TGTGCCAGCAGCGTAGATGGGAACACTGAAGCTTTCTTT. Filled out from reference TRBV9 and TRBJ1-1, the complete variable domain reads DSGVTQTPKHLITATGQRVTLRCSPRSGDLSVYWYQQSLDQGLQFLIQYYNGEERAKGNILERFSAQQFPDLHSELNLSSLELGDSALYFCASSVDGNTEAFFGQGTRLTVV.

This clone was recorded a few times. The rearrangement links TRBV28 to TRBJ1-1, with 8 bases identical to TRBD1. Germline CDR1 is MDHEN and CDR2 is SYDVKM. The V segment lost 3 bases and the J segment 0 bases; nucleotides outside the gene matches: 6. This CDR3 region has 16 residues. The CDR3 is CASSFQGARMNTEAFF. CDR3 sequence (DNA): TGTGCCAGCAGTTTTCAGGGGGCGCGTATGAACACTGAAGCTTTCTTT.

This chain joins TRBV5-4 and TRBJ1-1; tentatively, D is TRBD1 (6 bases). V was pared by 7 bases and J by 6 bases, with 16 bases between. Per the germline V gene, CDR1 is SGHNT and CDR2 is YYREEE (reference sequence). The CDR3 runs 13 residues. The CDR3 loop reads CASRQQGSAEAFF. DNA for the CDR3: TGTGCCAGCCGACAGCAGGGGAGCGCTGAAGCTTTCTTT.

DNA of the CDR3: TGTGCCAGTAGTATAGTATGGGATTCCTACGAGCAGTACTTC. It is translated as CASSIVWDSYEQYF. This rearrangement joins TRBV19 to TRBJ2-7; unclear D gene. Germline CDR1 reads LNHDA; CDR2 reads SQIVND (reference sequence). This CDR3 spans 14 amino acids. V lost 1 base and J 1 base, leaving 8 bases between the germline ends.